This TCR beta chain was sequenced in a study of blood T cell repertoires in COVID-19. Study context: Acute and convalescent COVID-19 specimens originated in the United States, Italy and Spain. T cells, B-cell-depleted T cells, or PBMCs provided the cDNA or gDNA that served as material.

In the original analysis: Quantification of nucleated cells was approximated via reference gene primer amplification. Sequenced by immunoSEQ multiplex PCR; TCRdb stores in-frame clones only, minus some. V, J and clone size are taken as reported in that table, and D and trimming were inferred from the DNA itself. In the table there are about 250,000 clones, about 80% of which are singletons. This clone has more than one count but fewer than ten. The V gene lost 3 bases and the J gene lost 2 bases, with 10 bases spanning the gap. The germline CDR1 and CDR2 sequences are LGHDT and YNNKEL (reference sequence). This CDR3 comprises 15 residues.

The specimen sequenced was peripheral blood. This receptor was taken from a man aged 45-65 years with active or convalescent COVID-19. The rearrangement joins TRBV3-1 (or the pseudogene TRBV3-2) to TRBJ2-2, with a possible D match to TRBD1 (6 bases). This chain's CDR3 is CASSHSDRNTGELFF. The CDR3 DNA follows: TGTGCCAGCAGCCATTCGGACAGAAACACCGGGGAGCTGTTTTTT.